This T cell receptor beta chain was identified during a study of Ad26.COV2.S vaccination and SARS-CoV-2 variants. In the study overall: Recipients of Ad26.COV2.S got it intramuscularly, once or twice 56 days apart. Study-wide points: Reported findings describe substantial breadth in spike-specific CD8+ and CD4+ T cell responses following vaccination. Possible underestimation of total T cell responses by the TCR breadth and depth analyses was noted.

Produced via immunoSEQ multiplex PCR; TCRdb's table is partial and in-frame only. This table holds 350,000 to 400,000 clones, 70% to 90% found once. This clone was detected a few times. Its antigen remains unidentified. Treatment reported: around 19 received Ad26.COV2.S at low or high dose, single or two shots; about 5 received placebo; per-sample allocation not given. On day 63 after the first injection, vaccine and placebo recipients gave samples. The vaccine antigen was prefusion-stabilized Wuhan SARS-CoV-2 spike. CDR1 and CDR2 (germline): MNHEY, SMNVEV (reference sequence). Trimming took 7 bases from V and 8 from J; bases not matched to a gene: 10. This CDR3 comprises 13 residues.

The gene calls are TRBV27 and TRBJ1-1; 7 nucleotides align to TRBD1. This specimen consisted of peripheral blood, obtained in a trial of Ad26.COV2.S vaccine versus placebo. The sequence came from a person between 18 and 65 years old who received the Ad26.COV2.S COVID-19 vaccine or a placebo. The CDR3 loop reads CASTAPQTGEAFF. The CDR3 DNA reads TGTGCCAGCACCGCGCCTCAGACAGGGGAAGCTTTCTTT.